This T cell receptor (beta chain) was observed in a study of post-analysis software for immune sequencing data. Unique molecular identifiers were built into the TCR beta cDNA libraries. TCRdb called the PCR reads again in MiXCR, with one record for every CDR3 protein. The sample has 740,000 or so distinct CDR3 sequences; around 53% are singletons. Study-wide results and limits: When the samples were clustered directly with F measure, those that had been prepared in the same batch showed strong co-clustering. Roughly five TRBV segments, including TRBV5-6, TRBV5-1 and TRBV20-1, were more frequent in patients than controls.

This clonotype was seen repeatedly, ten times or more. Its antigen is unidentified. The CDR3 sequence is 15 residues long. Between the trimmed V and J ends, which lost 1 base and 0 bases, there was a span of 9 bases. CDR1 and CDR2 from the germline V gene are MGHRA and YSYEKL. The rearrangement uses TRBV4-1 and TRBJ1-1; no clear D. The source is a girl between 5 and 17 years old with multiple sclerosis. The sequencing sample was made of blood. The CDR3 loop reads CASSQVSAMNTEAFF. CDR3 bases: TGCGCCAGCAGCCAAGTCTCAGCCATGAACACTGAAGCTTTCTTT.